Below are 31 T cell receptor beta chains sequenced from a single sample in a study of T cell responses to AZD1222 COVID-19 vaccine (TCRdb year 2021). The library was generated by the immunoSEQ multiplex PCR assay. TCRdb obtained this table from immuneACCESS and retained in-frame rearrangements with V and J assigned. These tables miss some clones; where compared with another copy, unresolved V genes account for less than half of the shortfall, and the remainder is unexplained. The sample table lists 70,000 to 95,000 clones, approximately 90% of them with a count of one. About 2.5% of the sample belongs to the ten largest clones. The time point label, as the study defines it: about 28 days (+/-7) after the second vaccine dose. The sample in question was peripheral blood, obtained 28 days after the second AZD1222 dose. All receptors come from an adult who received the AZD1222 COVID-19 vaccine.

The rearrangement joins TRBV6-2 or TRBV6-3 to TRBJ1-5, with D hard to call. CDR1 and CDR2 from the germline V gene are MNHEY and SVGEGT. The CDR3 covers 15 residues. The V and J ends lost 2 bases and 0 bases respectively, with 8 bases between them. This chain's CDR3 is CASSYARYSNQPQHF. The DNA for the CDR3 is TGTGCCAGCAGTTACGCCAGGTATAGCAATCAGCCCCAGCATTTT.

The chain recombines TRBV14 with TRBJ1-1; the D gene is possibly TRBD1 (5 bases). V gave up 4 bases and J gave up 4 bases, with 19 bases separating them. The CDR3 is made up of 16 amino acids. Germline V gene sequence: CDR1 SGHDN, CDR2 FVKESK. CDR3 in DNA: TGTGCCAGCAGCCCGGGGGGTATTAACCCAGGCACTGAAGCTTTCTTT. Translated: CASSPGGINPGTEAFF.

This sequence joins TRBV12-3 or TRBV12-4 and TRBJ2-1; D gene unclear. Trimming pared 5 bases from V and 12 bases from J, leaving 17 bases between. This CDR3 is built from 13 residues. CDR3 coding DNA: TGTGCCAGCAGTCCAACTCCTTATTTAGGGCAGTTCTTC. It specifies CASSPTPYLGQFF.

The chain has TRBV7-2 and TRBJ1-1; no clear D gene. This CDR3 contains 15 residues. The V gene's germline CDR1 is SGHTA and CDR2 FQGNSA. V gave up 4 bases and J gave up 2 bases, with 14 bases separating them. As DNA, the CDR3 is TGTGCCAGCAGCTACCTCGCCGATATTAACACTGAAGCTTTCTTT. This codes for CASSYLADINTEAFF.

The CDR3 region has the DNA TGCGCCAGCAGTCTGAAACTCCCACTGGAGCAGTACTTC. It codes for CASSLKLPLEQYF. This rearrangement joins TRBV5-1 to TRBJ2-7, with D unresolved. This CDR3 is 13 amino acids long. Trimming took off 5 bases at V and 7 bases at J, with 16 bases between the two ends. CDR1 SGHRS and CDR2 YFSETQ come from the germline V gene.

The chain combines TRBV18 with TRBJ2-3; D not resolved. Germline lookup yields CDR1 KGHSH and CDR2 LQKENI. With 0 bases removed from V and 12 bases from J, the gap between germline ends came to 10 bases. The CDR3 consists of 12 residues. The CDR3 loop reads CASSPPSDPQYF. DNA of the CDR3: TGTGCCAGCTCACCACCAAGCGACCCACAGTATTTT.

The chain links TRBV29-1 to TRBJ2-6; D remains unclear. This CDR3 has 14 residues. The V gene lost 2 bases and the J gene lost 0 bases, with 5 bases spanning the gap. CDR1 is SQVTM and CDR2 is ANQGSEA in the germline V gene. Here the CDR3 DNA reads TGCAGCGTTGAAAGAGACTCTGGGGCCAACGTCCTGACTTTC. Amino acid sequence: CSVERDSGANVLTF.

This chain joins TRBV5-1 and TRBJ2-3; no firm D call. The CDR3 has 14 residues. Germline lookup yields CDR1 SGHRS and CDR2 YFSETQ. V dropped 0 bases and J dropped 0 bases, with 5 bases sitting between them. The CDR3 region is CASSLVVSTDTQYF. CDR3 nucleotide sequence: TGCGCCAGCAGCTTGGTGGTTAGCACAGATACGCAGTATTTT.

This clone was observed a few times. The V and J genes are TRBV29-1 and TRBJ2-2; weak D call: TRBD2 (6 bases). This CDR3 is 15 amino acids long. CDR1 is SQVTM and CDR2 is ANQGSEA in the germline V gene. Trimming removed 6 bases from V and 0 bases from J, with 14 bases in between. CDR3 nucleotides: TGCAGCGTGGTCCCTGGACTATCGAACACCGGGGAGCTGTTTTTT. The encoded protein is CSVVPGLSNTGELFF.

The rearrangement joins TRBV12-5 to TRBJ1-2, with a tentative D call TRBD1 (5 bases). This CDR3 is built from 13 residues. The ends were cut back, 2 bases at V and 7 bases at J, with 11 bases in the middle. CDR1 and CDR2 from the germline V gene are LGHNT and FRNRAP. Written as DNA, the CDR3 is TGTGCTAGTGGTTTGTCGCAGGGAATTGGCTACACCTTC. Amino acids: CASGLSQGIGYTF.

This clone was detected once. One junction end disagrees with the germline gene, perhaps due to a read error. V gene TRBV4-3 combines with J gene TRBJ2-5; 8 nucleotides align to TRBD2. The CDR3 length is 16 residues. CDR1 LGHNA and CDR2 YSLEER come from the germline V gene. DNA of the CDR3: TGCGCCAGCTGCCAAGCCCGGGGGGGCGGACAAGAGACCCAGTACTTC. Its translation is CASCQARGGGQETQYF.

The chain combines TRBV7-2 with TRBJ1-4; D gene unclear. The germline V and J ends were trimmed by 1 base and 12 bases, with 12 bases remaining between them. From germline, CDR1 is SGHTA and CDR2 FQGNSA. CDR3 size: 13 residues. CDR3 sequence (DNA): TGTGCCAGCAGCTTAGTTTTGCGAGGAGAACTGTTTTTT. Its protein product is CASSLVLRGELFF. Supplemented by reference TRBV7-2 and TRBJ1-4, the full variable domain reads GAGVSQSPSNKVTEKGKDVELRCDPISGHTALYWYRQSLGQGLEFLIYFQGNSAPDKSGLPSDRFSAERTGGSVSTLTIQRTQQEDSAVYLCASSLVLRGELFFGSGTQLSVL.

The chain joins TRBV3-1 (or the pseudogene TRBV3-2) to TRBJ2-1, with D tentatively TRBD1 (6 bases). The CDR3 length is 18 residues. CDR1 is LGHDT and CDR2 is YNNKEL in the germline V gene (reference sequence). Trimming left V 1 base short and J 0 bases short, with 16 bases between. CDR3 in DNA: TGTGCCAGCAGCCAAGGTACTCCGGGACACCTCTCCTACAATGAGCAGTTCTTC. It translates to CASSQGTPGHLSYNEQFF.

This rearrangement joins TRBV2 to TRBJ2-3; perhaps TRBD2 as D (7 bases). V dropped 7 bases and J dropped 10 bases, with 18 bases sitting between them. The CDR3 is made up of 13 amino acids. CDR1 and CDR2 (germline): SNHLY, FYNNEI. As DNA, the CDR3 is TGTGCCAGCACCCCACAGGTGCGGGGGCCGCAGTATTTT. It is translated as CASTPQVRGPQYF.

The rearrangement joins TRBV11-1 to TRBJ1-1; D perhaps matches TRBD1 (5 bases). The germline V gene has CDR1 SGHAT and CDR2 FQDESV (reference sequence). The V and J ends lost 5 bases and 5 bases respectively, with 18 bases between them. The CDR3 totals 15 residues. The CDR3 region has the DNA TGTGCCAGCAGCCGCGGGGGAATAGGGGAAACTGAAGCTTTCTTT. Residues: CASSRGGIGETEAFF.

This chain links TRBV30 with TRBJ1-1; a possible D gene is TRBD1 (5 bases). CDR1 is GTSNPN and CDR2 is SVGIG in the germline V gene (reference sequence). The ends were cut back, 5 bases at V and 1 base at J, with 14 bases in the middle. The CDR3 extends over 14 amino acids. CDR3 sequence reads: CAWGHSGRNTEAFF. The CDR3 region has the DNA TGTGCCTGGGGACACAGCGGGAGGAACACTGAAGCTTTCTTT.

CDR3 amino acids: CASSLLGQGGAYGYTF. The CDR3 bases are TGTGCCAGCAGCTTGCTAGGACAGGGTGGCGCCTATGGCTACACCTTC. The J gene is TRBJ1-2, the V gene TRBV5-6; 8 nucleotides agree with TRBD1. With V trimmed by 1 base and J by 4 bases, 9 bases remained unmatched. The germline V gene has CDR1 SGHDT and CDR2 YYEEEE. This CDR3 region has 16 residues.

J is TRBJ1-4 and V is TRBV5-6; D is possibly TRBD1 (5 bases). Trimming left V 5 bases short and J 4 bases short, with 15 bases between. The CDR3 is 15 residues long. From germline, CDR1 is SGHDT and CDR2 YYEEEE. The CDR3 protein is CASSSTGGFNEKLFF. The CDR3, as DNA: TGTGCCAGCAGTTCGACGGGGGGATTTAATGAAAAACTGTTTTTT.

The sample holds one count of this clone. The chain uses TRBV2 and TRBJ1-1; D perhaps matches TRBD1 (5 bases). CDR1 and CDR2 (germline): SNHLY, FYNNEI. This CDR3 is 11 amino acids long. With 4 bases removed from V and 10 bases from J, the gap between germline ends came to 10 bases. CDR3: CASSGDLGAFF. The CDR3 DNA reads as TGTGCCAGCAGTGGGGACTTGGGAGCTTTCTTT.

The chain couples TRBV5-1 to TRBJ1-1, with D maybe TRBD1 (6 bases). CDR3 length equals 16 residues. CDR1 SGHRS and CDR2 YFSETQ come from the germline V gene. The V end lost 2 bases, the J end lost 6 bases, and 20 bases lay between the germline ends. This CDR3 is CASSFMAVRGRAEAFF. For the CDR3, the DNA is TGCGCCAGCAGCTTTATGGCCGTCAGGGGAAGGGCTGAAGCTTTCTTT.

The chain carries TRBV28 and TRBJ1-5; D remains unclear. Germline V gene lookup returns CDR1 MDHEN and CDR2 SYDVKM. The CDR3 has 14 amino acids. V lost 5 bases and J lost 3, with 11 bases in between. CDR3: CASSPDGYNQPQHF. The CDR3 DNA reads TGTGCCAGCAGTCCCGACGGGTACAATCAGCCCCAGCATTTT.

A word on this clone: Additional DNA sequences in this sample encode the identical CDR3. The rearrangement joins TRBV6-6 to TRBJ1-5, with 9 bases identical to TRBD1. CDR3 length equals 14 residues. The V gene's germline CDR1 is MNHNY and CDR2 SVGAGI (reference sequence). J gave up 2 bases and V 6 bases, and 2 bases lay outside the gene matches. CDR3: CASRGQGGNQPQHF. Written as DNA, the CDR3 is TGTGCCAGCAGGGGACAGGGTGGCAATCAGCCCCAGCATTTT.

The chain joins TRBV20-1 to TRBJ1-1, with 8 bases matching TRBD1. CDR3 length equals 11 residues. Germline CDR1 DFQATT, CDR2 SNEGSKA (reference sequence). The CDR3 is CRLSTGGEAFF. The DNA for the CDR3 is TGCAGGCTTTCAACAGGGGGTGAAGCTTTCTTT.

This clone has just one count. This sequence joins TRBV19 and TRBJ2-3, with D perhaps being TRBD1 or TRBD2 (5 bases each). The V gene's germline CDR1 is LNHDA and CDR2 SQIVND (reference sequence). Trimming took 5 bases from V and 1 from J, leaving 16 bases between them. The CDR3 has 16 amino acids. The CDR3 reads CASSFVEGLRTDTQYF. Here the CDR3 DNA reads TGTGCCAGTAGTTTCGTCGAGGGGCTCCGCACAGATACGCAGTATTTT.

The CDR3 coding sequence is TGTGCCAGCAACGGATTTAACACTGAAGCTTTCTTT. It encodes CASNGFNTEAFF. The V call is TRBV7-9, the J call TRBJ1-1, with D hard to call. This CDR3 is built from 12 residues. V shed 7 bases and J shed 2 bases, with 8 bases lying between them. Germline-derived CDR1 and CDR2 are SEHNR and FQNEAQ (reference sequence).

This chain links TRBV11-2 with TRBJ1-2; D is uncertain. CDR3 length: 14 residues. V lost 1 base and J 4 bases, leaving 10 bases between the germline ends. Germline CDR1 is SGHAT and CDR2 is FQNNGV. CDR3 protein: CASSLGDGVYGYTF. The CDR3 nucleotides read TGTGCCAGCAGCTTAGGTGATGGTGTCTATGGCTACACCTTC.

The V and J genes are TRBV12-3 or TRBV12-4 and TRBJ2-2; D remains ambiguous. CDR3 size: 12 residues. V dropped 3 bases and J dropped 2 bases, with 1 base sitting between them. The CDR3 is CASSFNTGELFF. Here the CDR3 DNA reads TGTGCCAGCAGTTTCAACACCGGGGAGCTGTTTTTT.

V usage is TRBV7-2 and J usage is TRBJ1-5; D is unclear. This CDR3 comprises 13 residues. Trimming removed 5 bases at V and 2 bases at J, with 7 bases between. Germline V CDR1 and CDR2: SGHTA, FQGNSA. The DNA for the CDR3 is TGTGCCAGCAGCCTGGAACGCAATCAGCCCCAGCATTTT. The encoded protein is CASSLERNQPQHF.

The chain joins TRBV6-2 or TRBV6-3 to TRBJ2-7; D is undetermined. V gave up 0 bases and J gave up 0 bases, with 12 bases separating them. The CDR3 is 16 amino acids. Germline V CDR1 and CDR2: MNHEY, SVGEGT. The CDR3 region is CASSYSWGRISYEQYF. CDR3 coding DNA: TGTGCCAGCAGTTACTCGTGGGGTAGAATCTCCTACGAGCAGTACTTC.

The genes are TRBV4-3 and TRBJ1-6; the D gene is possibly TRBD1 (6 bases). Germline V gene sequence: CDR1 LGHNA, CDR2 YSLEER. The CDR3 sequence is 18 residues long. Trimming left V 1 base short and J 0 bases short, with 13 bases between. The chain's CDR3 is CASSQVTGPSSYNSPLHF. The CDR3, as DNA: TGCGCCAGCAGCCAAGTAACAGGGCCAAGCTCCTATAATTCACCCCTCCACTTT.

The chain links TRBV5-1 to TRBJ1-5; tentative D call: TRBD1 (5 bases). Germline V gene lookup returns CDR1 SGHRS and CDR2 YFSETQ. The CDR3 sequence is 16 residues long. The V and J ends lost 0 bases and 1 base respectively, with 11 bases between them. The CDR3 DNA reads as TGCGCCAGCAGCTTGGGGGCCAGGGAGAGCAATCAGCCCCAGCATTTT. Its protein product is CASSLGARESNQPQHF.